This T cell receptor (beta chain) was sequenced in a study of blood T cell repertoires in COVID-19. Looking at the study overall: The United States, Italy and Spain provided the acute and convalescent COVID-19 samples. PBMCs, B-cell-depleted T cells, or T cells provided the cDNA or gDNA that made up the material.

Between the trimmed V and J ends, which lost 3 bases and 0 bases, there was a span of 12 bases. Looked up from germline, CDR1 is DFQATT and CDR2 is SNEGSKA (reference sequence). The CDR3 extends over 15 amino acids. As processed by the authors: The assay estimated nucleated cells by amplifying reference gene primers. Only in-frame clones appear in the TCRdb table, and some are missing; sequencing was by immunoSEQ multiplex PCR. D and trimming were read from the DNA, whereas the V and J calls and clone size are those reported in that table. The repertoire holds roughly 100,000 clones, with 60% to 85% as singletons.

This clonotype was obtained from a man aged 65 to 79 with acute or convalescent COVID-19. The rearrangement links TRBV20-1 to TRBJ2-1; D is ambiguous. What was sequenced was peripheral blood. The CDR3 DNA reads TGCAGTGCTAGTTGGTTGCGCATCTCCTACAATGAGCAGTTCTTC. Protein product: CSASWLRISYNEQFF.